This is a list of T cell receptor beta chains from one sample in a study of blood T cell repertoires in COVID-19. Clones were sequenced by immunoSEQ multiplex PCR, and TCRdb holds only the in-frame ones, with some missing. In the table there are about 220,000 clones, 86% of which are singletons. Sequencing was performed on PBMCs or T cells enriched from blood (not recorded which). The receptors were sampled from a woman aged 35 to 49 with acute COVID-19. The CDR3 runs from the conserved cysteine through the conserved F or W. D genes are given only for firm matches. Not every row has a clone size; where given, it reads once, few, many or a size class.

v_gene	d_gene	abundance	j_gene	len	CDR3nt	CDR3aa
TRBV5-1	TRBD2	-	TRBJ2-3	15	TGCGCCAGCAGCTTAGCGGGGGATAGCACAGATACGCAGTATTTT	CASSLAGDSTDTQYF
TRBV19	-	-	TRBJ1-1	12	TGTGCCAGTCGATTTACCGGGACAGAAGCTTTCTTT	CASRFTGTEAFF
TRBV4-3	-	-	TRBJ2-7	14	TGCGCCAGCAGCCAAGGGGCAGACTCCTACGAGCAGTACTTC	CASSQGADSYEQYF
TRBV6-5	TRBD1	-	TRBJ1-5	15	TGTGCCAGCAGAACGAGACAGGGTGGCAATCAGCCCCAGCATTTT	CASRTRQGGNQPQHF
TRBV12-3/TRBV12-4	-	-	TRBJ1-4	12	TGTGCCAGCACCTTCCTCGGTGAAAAACTGTTTTTT	CASTFLGEKLFF
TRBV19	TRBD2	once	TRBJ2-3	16	TGTGCCAGTCAACCAGGACTAGCCAGTTTGGCGGATACGCAGTATTTT	CASQPGLASLADTQYF
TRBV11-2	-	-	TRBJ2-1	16	TGTGCCAGCAGCTTAGACGGCGGGGGCCACTACAATGAGCAGTTCTTC	CASSLDGGGHYNEQFF
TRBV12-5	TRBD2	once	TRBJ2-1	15	TGTGCTAGTGACACCCTAGCGGGAGCCTACAATGAGCAGTTCTTC	CASDTLAGAYNEQFF
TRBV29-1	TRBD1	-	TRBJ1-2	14	TGCAGCGTTTTCCGGACAGGGAAGGCCTATGGCTACACCTTC	CSVFRTGKAYGYTF
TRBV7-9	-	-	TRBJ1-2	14	TGTGCCAGCAGCCCCTCCGGGACAAGCTATGGCTACACCTTC	CASSPSGTSYGYTF
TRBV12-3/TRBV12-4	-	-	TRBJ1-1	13	TGTGCCAGCAGTTTAATTGCCGGCACTGAAGCTTTCTTT	CASSLIAGTEAFF
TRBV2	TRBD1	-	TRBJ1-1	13	TGTGCCAACACACAGGGGATGGCTCAGGAAGCTTTCTTT	CANTQGMAQEAFF
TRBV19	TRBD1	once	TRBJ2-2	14	TGTGCCAGTAGCCGGGACAGGGGAACCGGGGAGCTGTTTTTT	CASSRDRGTGELFF
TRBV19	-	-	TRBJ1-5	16	TGTGCCAGTCGTGGGGGGGCCGGTGCGGGCAATCAGCCCCAGCATTTT	CASRGGAGAGNQPQHF
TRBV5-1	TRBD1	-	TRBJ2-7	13	TGCGCCAGCAAGCGGACAGGGACCTACGAGCAGTACTTC	CASKRTGTYEQYF
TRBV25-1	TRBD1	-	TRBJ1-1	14	TGTGCCAGCAGTCTGACAGGGATGGCGACTGAAGCTTTCTTT	CASSLTGMATEAFF
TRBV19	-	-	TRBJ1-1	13	TGTGCCACCGTACGAGCAAGTAACACTGAAGCTTTCTTT	CATVRASNTEAFF
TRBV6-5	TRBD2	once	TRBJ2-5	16	TGTGCCAGCAGTTACTCCCCTAGCGGAGCACAAGAGACCCAGTACTTC	CASSYSPSGAQETQYF
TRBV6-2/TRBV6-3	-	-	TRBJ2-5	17	TGTGCCAGCAGTCACAACAGGGAAGGGGGTCTCCAAGAGACCCAGTACTTC	CASSHNREGGLQETQYF
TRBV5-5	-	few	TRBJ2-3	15	TGTGCCAGCAGCCGGGGAGGGGGTCCCACAGATACGCAGTATTTT	CASSRGGGPTDTQYF
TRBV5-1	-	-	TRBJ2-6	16	TGCGCCAGCAGCTTGGGGGAGTTCTCTGGGGCCAACGTCCTGACTTTC	CASSLGEFSGANVLTF
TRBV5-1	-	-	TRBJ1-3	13	TGCGCCAGCAGCGTGACGGGGGAAAACACCATATATTTT	CASSVTGENTIYF
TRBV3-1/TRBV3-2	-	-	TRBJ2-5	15	TGTGCCAGCAGCCAAGATGCGGGGGCGCGGGAGACCCAGTACTTC	CASSQDAGARETQYF
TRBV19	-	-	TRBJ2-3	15	TGTGCCAGTAGTATGTCGGGGGGCGGCACAGATACGCAGTATTTT	CASSMSGGGTDTQYF
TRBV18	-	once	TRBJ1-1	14	TGTGCCAGCTCACCACAAGGGGTTGACACTGAAGCTTTCTTT	CASSPQGVDTEAFF
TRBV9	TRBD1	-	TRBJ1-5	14	TGTGCCAGCAGCGGCGGGACAGGGAAGCAGCCCCAGCATTTT	CASSGGTGKQPQHF
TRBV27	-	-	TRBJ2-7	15	TGTGCCAGCAGTTTATTTGGCGGGGTCTCCTACGAGCAGTACTTC	CASSLFGGVSYEQYF